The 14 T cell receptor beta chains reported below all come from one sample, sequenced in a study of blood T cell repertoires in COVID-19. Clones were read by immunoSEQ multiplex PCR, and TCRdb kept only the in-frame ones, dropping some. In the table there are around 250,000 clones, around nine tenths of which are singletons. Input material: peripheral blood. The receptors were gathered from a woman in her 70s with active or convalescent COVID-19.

CDR3 loop: CASSIDAGSEAFF. The CDR3 DNA sequence: TGTGCCAGTAGTATAGATGCGGGGTCTGAAGCTTTCTTT. The chain employs TRBV19 and TRBJ1-1, with D hard to call. Germline CDR1 LNHDA, CDR2 SQIVND (reference sequence). Trimming took off 0 bases at V and 6 bases at J, with 8 bases between the two ends. This CDR3 has 13 residues. Variable domain in full (rest from reference TRBV19 and TRBJ1-1): DGGITQSPKYLFRKEGQNVTLSCEQNLNHDAMYWYRQDPGQGLRLIYYSQIVNDFQKGDIAEGYSVSREKKESFPLTVTSAQKNPTAFYLCASSIDAGSEAFFGQGTRLTVV.

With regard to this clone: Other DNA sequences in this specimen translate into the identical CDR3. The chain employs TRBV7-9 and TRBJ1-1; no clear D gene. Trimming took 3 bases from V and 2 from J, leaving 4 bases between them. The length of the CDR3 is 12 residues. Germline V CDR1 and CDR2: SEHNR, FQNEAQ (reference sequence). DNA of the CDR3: TGTGCCAGCAGCTTTTCTAACACTGAAGCTTTCTTT. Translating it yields CASSFSNTEAFF.

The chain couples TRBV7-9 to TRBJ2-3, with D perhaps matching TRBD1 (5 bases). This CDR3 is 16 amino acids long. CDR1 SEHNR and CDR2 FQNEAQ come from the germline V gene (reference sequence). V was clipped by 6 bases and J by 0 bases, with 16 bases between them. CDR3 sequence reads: CASRRDRAISTDTQYF. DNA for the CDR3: TGTGCCAGCAGACGTGACAGAGCAATAAGCACAGATACGCAGTATTTT.

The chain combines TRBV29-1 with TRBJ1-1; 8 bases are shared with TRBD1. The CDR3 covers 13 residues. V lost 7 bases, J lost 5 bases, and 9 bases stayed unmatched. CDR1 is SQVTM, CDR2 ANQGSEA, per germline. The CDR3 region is CSARTGQVTEAFF. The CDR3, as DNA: TGCAGCGCCAGGACGGGACAGGTTACTGAAGCTTTCTTT.

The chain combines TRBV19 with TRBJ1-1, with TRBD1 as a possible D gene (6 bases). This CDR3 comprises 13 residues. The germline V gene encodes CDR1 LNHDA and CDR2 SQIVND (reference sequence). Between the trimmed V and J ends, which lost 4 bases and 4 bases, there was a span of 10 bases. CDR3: CASSKQGITEAFF. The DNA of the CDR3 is TGTGCCAGTAGTAAACAGGGAATCACTGAAGCTTTCTTT. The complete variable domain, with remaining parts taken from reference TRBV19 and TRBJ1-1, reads DGGITQSPKYLFRKEGQNVTLSCEQNLNHDAMYWYRQDPGQGLRLIYYSQIVNDFQKGDIAEGYSVSREKKESFPLTVTSAQKNPTAFYLCASSKQGITEAFFGQGTRLTVV.

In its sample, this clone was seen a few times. CDR3 coding DNA: TGTGCCAGCAGACGGGCGGGGTATGGCTACACCTTC. Protein product: CASRRAGYGYTF. V gene TRBV6-5 combines with J gene TRBJ1-2; D unclear. Germline-derived CDR1 and CDR2 are MNHEY and SVGAGI. With 6 bases removed from V and 5 bases from J, the gap between germline ends came to 10 bases. The CDR3 consists of 12 residues.

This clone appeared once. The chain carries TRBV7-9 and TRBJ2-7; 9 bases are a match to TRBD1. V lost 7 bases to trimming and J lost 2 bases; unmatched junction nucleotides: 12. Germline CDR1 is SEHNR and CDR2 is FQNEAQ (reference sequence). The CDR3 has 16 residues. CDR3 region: CASNPTGGSNTYEQYF. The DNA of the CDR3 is TGTGCCAGCAACCCGACAGGGGGTTCAAATACCTACGAGCAGTACTTC.

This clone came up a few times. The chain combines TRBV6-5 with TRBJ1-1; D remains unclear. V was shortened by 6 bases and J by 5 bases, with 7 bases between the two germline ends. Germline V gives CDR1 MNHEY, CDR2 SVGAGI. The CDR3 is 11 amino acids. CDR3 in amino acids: CASRARTEAFF. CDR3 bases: TGTGCCAGCAGGGCCAGAACTGAAGCTTTCTTT.

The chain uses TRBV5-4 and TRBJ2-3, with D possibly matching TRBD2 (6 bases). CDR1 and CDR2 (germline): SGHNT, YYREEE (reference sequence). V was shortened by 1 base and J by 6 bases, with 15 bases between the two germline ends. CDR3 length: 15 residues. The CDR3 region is CASSLRGPGGDTQYF. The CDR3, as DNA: TGTGCCAGCAGCTTGCGGGGCCCCGGAGGGGATACGCAGTATTTT.

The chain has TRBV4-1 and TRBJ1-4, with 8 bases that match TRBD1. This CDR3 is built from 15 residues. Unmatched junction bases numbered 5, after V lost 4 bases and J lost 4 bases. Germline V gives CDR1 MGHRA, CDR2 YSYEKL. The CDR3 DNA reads TGCGCCAGCAGCCTAGACAGGGGTCATAATGAAAAACTGTTTTTT. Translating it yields CASSLDRGHNEKLFF.

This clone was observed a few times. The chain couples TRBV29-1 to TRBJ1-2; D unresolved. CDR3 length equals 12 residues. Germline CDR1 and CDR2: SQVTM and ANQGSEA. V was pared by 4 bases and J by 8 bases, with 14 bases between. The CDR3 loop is CSVGVGGSGYTF. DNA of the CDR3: TGCAGCGTTGGAGTTGGTGGTAGCGGCTACACCTTC. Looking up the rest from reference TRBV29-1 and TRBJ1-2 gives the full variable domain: SAVISQKPSRDICQRGTSLTIQCQVDSQVTMMFWYRQQPGQSLTLIATANQGSEATYESGFVIDKFPISRPNLTFSTLTVSNMSPEDSSIYLCSVGVGGSGYTFGSGTRLTVV.

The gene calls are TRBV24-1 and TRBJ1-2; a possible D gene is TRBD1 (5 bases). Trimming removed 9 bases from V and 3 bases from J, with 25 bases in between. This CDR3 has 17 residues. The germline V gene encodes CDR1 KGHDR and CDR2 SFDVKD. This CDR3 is CATSGVATPGTDYGYTF. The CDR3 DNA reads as TGTGCCACCTCCGGGGTAGCTACGCCCGGGACTGACTATGGCTACACCTTC.

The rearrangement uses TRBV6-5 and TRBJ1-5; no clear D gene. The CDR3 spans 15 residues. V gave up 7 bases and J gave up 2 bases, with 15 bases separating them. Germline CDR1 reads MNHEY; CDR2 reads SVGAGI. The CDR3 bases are TGTGCCAGCATGCAGCGCTCTATGGGCAATCAGCCCCAGCATTTT. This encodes CASMQRSMGNQPQHF.

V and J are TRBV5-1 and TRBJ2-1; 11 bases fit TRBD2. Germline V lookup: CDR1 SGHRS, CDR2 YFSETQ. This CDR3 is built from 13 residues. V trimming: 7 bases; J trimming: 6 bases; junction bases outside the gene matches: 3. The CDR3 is CASGTSGLNEQFF. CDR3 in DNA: TGCGCCAGCGGGACTAGCGGCCTCAATGAGCAGTTCTTC.